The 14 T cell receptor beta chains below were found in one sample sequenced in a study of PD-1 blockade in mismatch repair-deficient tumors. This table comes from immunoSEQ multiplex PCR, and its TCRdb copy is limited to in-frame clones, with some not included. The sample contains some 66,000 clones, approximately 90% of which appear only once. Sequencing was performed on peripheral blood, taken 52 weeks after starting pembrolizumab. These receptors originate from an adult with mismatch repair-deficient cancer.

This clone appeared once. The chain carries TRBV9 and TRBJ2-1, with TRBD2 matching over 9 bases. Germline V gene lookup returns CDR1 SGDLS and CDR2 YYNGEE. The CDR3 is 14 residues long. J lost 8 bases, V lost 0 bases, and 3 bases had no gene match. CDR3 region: CASSVGLAEDEQFF. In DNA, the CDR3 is TGTGCCAGCAGCGTAGGACTAGCGGAGGATGAGCAGTTCTTC.

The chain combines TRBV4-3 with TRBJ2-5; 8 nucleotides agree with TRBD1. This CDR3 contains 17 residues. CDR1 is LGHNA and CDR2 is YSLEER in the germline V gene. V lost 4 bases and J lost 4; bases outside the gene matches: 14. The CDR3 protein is CASSRRAGGLGGETQYF. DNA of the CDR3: TGCGCCAGCAGCCGCAGGGCAGGGGGCCTGGGGGGAGAGACCCAGTACTTC.

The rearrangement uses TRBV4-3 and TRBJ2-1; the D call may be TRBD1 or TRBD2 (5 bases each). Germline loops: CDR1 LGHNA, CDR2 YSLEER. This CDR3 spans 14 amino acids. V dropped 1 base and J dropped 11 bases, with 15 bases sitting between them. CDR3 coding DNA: TGCGCCAGCAGCCAAGGAGTGGGGGTCTACCAGCAGTTCTTC. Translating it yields CASSQGVGVYQQFF.

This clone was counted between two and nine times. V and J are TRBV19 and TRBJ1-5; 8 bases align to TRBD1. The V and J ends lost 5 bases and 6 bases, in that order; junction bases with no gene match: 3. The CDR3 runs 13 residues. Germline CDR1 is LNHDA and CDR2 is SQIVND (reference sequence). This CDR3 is CASSRTGIQPQHF. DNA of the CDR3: TGTGCCAGTAGTCGGACAGGGATTCAGCCCCAGCATTTT.

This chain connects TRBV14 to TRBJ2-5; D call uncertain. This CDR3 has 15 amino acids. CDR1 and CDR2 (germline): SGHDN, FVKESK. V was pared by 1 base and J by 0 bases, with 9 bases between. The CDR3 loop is CASSQGPSYQETQYF. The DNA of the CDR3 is TGTGCCAGCAGCCAAGGGCCCTCGTACCAAGAGACCCAGTACTTC.

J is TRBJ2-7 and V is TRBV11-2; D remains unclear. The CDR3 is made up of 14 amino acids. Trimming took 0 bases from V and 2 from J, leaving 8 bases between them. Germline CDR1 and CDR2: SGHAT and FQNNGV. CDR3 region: CASSLDAGTYEQYF. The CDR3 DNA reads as TGTGCCAGCAGCTTAGATGCTGGGACCTACGAGCAGTACTTC.

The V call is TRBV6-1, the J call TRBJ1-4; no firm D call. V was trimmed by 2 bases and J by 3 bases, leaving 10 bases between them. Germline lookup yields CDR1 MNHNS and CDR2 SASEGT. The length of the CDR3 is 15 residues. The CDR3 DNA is TGTGCCAGCAGTGAAACCGTCTGGGCTAATGAAAAACTGTTTTTT. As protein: CASSETVWANEKLFF.

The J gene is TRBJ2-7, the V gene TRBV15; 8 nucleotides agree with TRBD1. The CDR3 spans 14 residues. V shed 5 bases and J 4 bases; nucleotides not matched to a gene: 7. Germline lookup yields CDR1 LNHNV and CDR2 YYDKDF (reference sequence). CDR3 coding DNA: TGTGCCACCAGCCTCCAGGGGGCTGGGTACGAGCAGTACTTC. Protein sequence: CATSLQGAGYEQYF.

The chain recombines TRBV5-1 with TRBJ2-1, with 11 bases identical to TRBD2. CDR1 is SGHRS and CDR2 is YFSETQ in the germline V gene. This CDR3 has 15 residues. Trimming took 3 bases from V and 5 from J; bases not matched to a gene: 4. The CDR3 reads CASSSRTSGHNEQFF. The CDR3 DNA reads TGCGCCAGCAGCTCCCGGACTAGCGGGCACAATGAGCAGTTCTTC.

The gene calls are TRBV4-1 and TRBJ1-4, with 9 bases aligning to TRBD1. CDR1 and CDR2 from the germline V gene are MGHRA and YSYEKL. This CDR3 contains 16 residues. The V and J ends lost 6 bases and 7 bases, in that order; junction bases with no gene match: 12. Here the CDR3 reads CASSRTDRGAGEKLFF. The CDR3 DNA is TGCGCCAGCAGTAGAACGGACAGGGGCGCAGGTGAAAAACTGTTTTTT.

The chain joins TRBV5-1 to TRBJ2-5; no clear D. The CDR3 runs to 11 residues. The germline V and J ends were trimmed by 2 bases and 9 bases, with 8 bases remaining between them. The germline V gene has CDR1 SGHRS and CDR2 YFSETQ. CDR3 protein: CASSLESAQYF. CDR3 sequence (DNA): TGCGCCAGCAGCTTAGAGAGTGCCCAGTACTTC.

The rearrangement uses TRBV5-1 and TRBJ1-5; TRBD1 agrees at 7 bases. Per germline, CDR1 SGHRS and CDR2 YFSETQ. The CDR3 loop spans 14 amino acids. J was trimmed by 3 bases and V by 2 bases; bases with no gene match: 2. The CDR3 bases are TGCGCCAGCAGCTTAGGGACAGCCAATCAGCCCCAGCATTTT. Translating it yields CASSLGTANQPQHF.

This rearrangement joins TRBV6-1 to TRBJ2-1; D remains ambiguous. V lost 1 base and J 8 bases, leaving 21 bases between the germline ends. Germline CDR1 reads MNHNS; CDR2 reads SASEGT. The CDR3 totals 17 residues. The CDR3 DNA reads TGTGCCAGCAGTGAAGAACATTGGACCTCCATAGGCGATGAGCAGTTCTTC. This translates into CASSEEHWTSIGDEQFF.

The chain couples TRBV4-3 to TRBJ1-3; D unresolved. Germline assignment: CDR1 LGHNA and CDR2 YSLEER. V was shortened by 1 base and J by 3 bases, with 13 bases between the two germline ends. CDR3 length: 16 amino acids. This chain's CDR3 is CASSQVFPSVGNTIYF. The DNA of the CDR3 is TGCGCCAGCAGCCAAGTGTTCCCCTCAGTTGGAAACACCATATATTTT.